The rows below give T cell receptor beta chains drawn from one sample of a study of blood T cell repertoires in COVID-19. Clones were read by immunoSEQ multiplex PCR, and TCRdb kept only the in-frame ones, dropping some. The table records about 140,000 clones, 82% of them present only once. The sequenced material came from peripheral blood. These receptor sequences come from a woman of 80 years or more with acute or convalescent COVID-19. The CDR3 runs from the conserved cysteine through the conserved F or W. The D gene is left open where the match is weak. The listing skips clone size in some rows; elsewhere it reads once, few, many or a size class.

d_call	v_call	clone_size	cdr3_length	j_call	cdr3_aa	cdr3_nt
-	TRBV3-1/TRBV3-2	-	14	TRBJ1-4	CASSLGFSNEKLFF	TGTGCCAGCAGCCTCGGGTTTTCTAATGAAAAACTGTTTTTT
TRBD2	TRBV11-2	-	16	TRBJ2-2	CASSLVAGGLTGELFF	TGTGCCAGCAGCTTAGTTGCGGGAGGGCTCACCGGGGAGCTGTTTTTT
TRBD1	TRBV28	-	14	TRBJ2-7	CATSLGQGAHEQYF	TGTGCCACATCTTTGGGACAGGGGGCTCACGAGCAGTACTTC
-	TRBV5-6	-	15	TRBJ1-3	CASSPTGGTGNTIYF	TGTGCCAGCAGCCCGACGGGTGGTACTGGAAACACCATATATTTT
-	TRBV19	-	15	TRBJ2-1	CASSIGGDPYNEQFF	TGTGCCAGTAGTATCGGGGGAGACCCCTACAATGAGCAGTTCTTC
TRBD1	TRBV30	once	16	TRBJ1-4	CAWRRQGWGNNEKLFF	TGTGCCTGGAGGAGACAGGGGTGGGGGAATAATGAAAAACTGTTTTTT
-	TRBV19	-	13	TRBJ2-5	CASRKPGTETQYF	TGTGCCAGTAGGAAGCCGGGAACTGAGACCCAGTACTTC
TRBD2	TRBV30	-	16	TRBJ2-1	CALYTSGRGYHNEQFF	TGTGCCTTATACACTAGCGGGAGGGGCTACCACAATGAGCAGTTCTTC
TRBD1	TRBV3-1/TRBV3-2	-	20	TRBJ1-2	CASSQRENIVGTGRTYGYTF	TGTGCCAGCAGCCAAAGGGAGAACATTGTGGGGACAGGGAGAACTTATGGCTACACCTTC
TRBD1	TRBV7-2	few	18	TRBJ1-5	CASSLHGPGQGLNQPQHF	TGTGCCAGCAGCTTACACGGGCCAGGACAGGGACTCAATCAGCCCCAGCATTTT
-	TRBV18	few	14	TRBJ2-3	CASSPRTGTDTQYF	TGTGCCAGCTCACCAAGGACAGGCACAGATACGCAGTATTTT
-	TRBV30	-	12	TRBJ1-4	CAWSRQFEKLFF	TGTGCCTGGAGTCGACAGTTTGAAAAACTGTTTTTT
-	TRBV30	-	15	TRBJ2-2	CAWSLWGQNTGELFF	TGTGCCTGGAGCCTCTGGGGACAGAACACCGGGGAGCTGTTTTTT
-	TRBV9	-	14	TRBJ1-1	CASSVVASHTEAFF	TGTGCCAGCAGCGTAGTAGCCAGCCACACTGAAGCTTTCTTT
-	TRBV4-2	-	15	TRBJ2-5	CASSQQVDGGETQYF	TGTGCCAGCAGCCAACAGGTGGATGGGGGGGAGACCCAGTACTTC
-	TRBV11-3	-	14	TRBJ2-1	CASSLDPFHNEQFF	TGTGCCAGCAGCTTAGACCCATTCCACAATGAGCAGTTCTTC
-	TRBV19	-	15	TRBJ1-6	CASSAQGWNDSPLHF	TGTGCCAGTAGTGCCCAGGGGTGGAATGATTCACCCCTCCACTTT
-	TRBV30	-	13	TRBJ1-5	CAWSYWQGQPQHF	TGTGCCTGGAGTTACTGGCAGGGACAGCCCCAGCATTTT
-	TRBV28	-	16	TRBJ2-7	CASSSPLHPGTYEQYF	TGTGCCAGCAGTTCTCCCCTGCACCCAGGCACCTACGAGCAGTACTTC
TRBD1	TRBV5-6	-	15	TRBJ2-7	CASSSLGQAGYEQYF	TGTGCCAGCAGCTCTCTAGGACAGGCGGGCTACGAGCAGTACTTC
TRBD2	TRBV3-1/TRBV3-2	few	15	TRBJ2-5	CASSQEAGGGKTQYF	TGTGCCAGCAGCCAAGAGGCGGGAGGAGGGAAGACCCAGTACTTC
-	TRBV21-1	-	18	TRBJ2-2	CASSKLKQSGQGPGELFF	TGTGCCAGCAGCAAGCTAAAACAGTCGGGACAGGGACCCGGGGAGCTGTTTTTT
-	TRBV28	-	13	TRBJ1-3	CASRDFSGNTIYF	TGTGCCAGCAGGGACTTCTCTGGAAACACCATATATTTT
-	TRBV7-6	-	17	TRBJ1-4	CASSLVAGARSNEKLFF	TGTGCCAGCAGCTTGGTCGCAGGGGCGCGAAGTAATGAAAAACTGTTTTTT
-	TRBV6-2/TRBV6-3	-	14	TRBJ1-6	CASSYVQDLRPLHF	TGTGCCAGCAGTTACGTTCAGGATCTTAGGCCCCTCCACTTT
TRBD1	TRBV29-1	-	17	TRBJ1-2	CSVEEGGLTGGNYGYTF	TGCAGCGTTGAAGAAGGGGGTTTGACAGGGGGTAACTATGGCTACACCTTC
TRBD2	TRBV15	-	14	TRBJ2-3	CATSRLAGTDTQYF	TGTGCCACCAGCAGACTAGCGGGCACAGATACGCAGTATTTT
-	TRBV29-1	once	12	TRBJ1-1	CSGYRMNTEAFF	TGCAGCGGGTACAGGATGAACACTGAAGCTTTCTTT
TRBD2	TRBV6-6	-	15	TRBJ2-2	CASSLKREGTGELFF	TGTGCCAGCAGCCTTAAGCGGGAGGGCACCGGGGAGCTGTTTTTT
-	TRBV5-1	-	15	TRBJ2-3	CASSLTGTGSDTQYF	TGCGCCAGCAGCTTGACGGGAACAGGGTCAGATACGCAGTATTTT
-	TRBV10-1	-	14	TRBJ2-6	CASSDSSGANVLTF	TGCGCCAGCAGTGACAGCTCTGGGGCCAACGTCCTGACTTTC
TRBD2	TRBV4-1	-	15	TRBJ2-7	CASSRGTSGVYEQYF	TGCGCCAGCAGCCGGGGGACTAGCGGGGTTTACGAGCAGTACTTC
-	TRBV11-2	once	16	TRBJ2-5	CASSLETGLYRETQYF	TGTGCCAGCAGCTTAGAGACAGGACTTTACAGAGAGACCCAGTACTTC
-	TRBV24-1	-	14	TRBJ2-7	CATSDTGTFYEQYF	TGTGCCACCAGTGACACCGGGACATTCTACGAGCAGTACTTC
TRBD2	TRBV5-1	-	18	TRBJ2-7	CASSLARLAGGPYHEQYF	TGCGCCAGCAGCTTGGCCAGACTAGCGGGAGGGCCCTACCACGAGCAGTACTTC
TRBD1	TRBV5-8	once	14	TRBJ1-1	CASSYGTGHTEAFF	TGTGCCAGCAGTTACGGGACAGGACACACTGAAGCTTTCTTT
TRBD2	TRBV7-9	-	15	TRBJ2-1	CASSLEAGGYNEQFF	TGTGCCAGCAGCTTAGAGGCGGGGGGGTACAATGAGCAGTTCTTC
-	TRBV5-1	-	16	TRBJ1-3	CASSLVGTLGGNTIYF	TGCGCCAGCAGCTTGGTAGGGACACTCGGAGGAAACACCATATATTTT
-	TRBV4-1	once	15	TRBJ2-7	CASSRNWDSTYEQYF	TGCGCCAGCAGCCGAAATTGGGACTCCACCTACGAGCAGTACTTC
-	TRBV12-3/TRBV12-4	-	11	TRBJ2-1	CASSLVGQQFF	TGTGCCAGCAGTTTGGTTGGGCAGCAGTTCTTC
-	TRBV13	few	16	TRBJ2-7	CASSSRRGSLPYEQYF	TGTGCCAGCAGCTCCCGTCGGGGATCCCTTCCGTACGAGCAGTACTTC
-	TRBV28	-	11	TRBJ1-2	CASSTHSLYTF	TGTGCCAGCAGTACCCACAGTCTCTACACCTTC
-	TRBV28	-	18	TRBJ1-1	CASSPIDRDTYMNTEAFF	TGTGCCAGCAGCCCCATTGATCGGGACACCTACATGAACACTGAAGCTTTCTTT
TRBD2	TRBV11-1	-	14	TRBJ2-5	CASSLDGGRETQYF	TGTGCCAGCAGCTTAGACGGCGGGAGGGAGACCCAGTACTTC
TRBD2	TRBV6-4	-	15	TRBJ2-1	CASSDATSGHNEQFF	TGTGCCAGCAGTGATGCGACTAGCGGACACAATGAGCAGTTCTTC
-	TRBV15	once	16	TRBJ2-3	CATSRSDRYKRDTQYF	TGTGCCACCAGCAGATCGGACAGATACAAGAGAGATACGCAGTATTTT
TRBD1	TRBV11-2	-	14	TRBJ2-5	CASKLTGGEETQYF	TGTGCCAGCAAACTGACAGGGGGCGAGGAGACCCAGTACTTC
TRBD1	TRBV30	-	16	TRBJ1-1	CAWSVLLDRPNTEAFF	TGTGCCTGGAGTGTACTTCTGGACAGGCCCAACACTGAAGCTTTCTTT
-	TRBV5-5	-	13	TRBJ2-7	CASSSRTLSEQYF	TGTGCCAGCAGCTCGCGGACTCTTTCCGAGCAGTACTTC
-	TRBV5-1	-	13	TRBJ2-7	CASSRLLSYEQYF	TGCGCCAGCAGCCGACTACTCTCCTACGAGCAGTACTTC
-	TRBV5-1	-	14	TRBJ2-4	CASSPTRTSNIQYF	TGCGCCAGCAGCCCAACCAGGACATCAAACATTCAGTACTTC
TRBD2	TRBV7-9	-	15	TRBJ2-5	CASSLGREEEETQYF	TGTGCCAGCAGCTTAGGGCGGGAGGAGGAAGAGACCCAGTACTTC
-	TRBV28	-	14	TRBJ1-6	CASSFQHGGSPLHF	TGTGCCAGCAGTTTTCAACACGGGGGTTCACCCCTCCACTTT